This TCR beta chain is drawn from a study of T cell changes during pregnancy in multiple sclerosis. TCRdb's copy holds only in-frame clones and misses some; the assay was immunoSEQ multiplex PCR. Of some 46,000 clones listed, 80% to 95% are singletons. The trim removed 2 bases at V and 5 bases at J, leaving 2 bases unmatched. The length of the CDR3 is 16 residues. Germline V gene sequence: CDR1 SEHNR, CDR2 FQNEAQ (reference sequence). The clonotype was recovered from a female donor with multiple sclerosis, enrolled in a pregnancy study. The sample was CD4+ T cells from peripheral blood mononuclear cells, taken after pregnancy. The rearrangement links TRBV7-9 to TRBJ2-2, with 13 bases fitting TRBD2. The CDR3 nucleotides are TGTGCCAGCAGCTTAACTAGCGGGAGGGCTACCGGGGAGCTGTTTTTT. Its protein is CASSLTSGRATGELFF.